The sequence of this T cell receptor (beta chain) was determined in a study of PD-1 blockade in mismatch repair-deficient tumors. PCR or immunohistochemistry showed mismatch repair deficiency in every enrolled patient. Three pembrolizumab responders had their TCRs sequenced. V was trimmed by 4 bases and J by 5 bases, leaving 14 bases between them. The germline V gene encodes CDR1 SQVTM and CDR2 ANQGSEA. The CDR3 has 14 residues. TCRdb's copy holds only in-frame clones and misses some; the assay was immunoSEQ multiplex PCR. The sample lists roughly 130,000 clones; about nine tenths were seen once. The clonotype comes from an adult with mismatch repair-deficient cancer. V and J are TRBV29-1 and TRBJ2-2; D remains ambiguous. The sequences come from peripheral blood, collected about 17 months after starting pembrolizumab. The CDR3 DNA is TGCAGCGTTGTAGGATCCGTGGGGACCGGGGAGCTGTTTTTT. It is translated as CSVVGSVGTGELFF.